These 2 T cell receptor beta chains were all obtained from the same sample, sequenced in a study of T-cell memory formation after mild COVID-19. TCRdb processed the 5' RACE reads anew with MiXCR; each CDR3 protein has one entry. The sample holds around 65,000 distinct CDR3 sequences, 9% to 9.5% seen once. Material for sequencing was PBMCs or a T cell subset sorted from them (not recorded which). The origin of the receptors is a man between 18 and 35 years old who had mild COVID-19 (a few samples of this study predate the infection). Cell type and time point are not known.

This clonotype appeared a few times. The chain employs TRBV6-5 and TRBJ1-2, with a tentative D call TRBD1 (6 bases). Germline-derived CDR1 and CDR2 are MNHEY and SVGAGI. V lost 0 bases, J lost 7 bases, and 18 bases lay in between. CDR3 size: 16 residues. CDR3 DNA sequence: TGTGCCAGCAGTTACTCGGGTCCCCAGGGGAATGGTGGCTACACCTTC. This gives the protein CASSYSGPQGNGGYTF.

The rearrangement joins TRBV6-5 to TRBJ2-4, with 8 bases fitting TRBD1. Trimming took 5 bases from V and 0 from J; bases not matched to a gene: 12. Germline loops: CDR1 MNHEY, CDR2 SVGAGI. CDR3 length: 18 residues. CDR3 loop: CASSPHTPTGVAKNIQYF. As DNA, the CDR3 is TGTGCCAGCAGTCCACACACCCCGACAGGGGTAGCCAAAAACATTCAGTACTTC.